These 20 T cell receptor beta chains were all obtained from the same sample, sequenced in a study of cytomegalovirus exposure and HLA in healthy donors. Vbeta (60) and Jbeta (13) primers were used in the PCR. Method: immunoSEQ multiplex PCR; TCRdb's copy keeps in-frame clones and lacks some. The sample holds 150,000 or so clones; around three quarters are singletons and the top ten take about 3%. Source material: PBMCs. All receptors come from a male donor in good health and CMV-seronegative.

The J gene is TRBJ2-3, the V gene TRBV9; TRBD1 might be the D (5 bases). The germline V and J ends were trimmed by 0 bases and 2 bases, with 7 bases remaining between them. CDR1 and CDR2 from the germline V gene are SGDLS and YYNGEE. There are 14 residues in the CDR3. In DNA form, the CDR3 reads TGTGCCAGCAGCGTAGAGGGGTACACAGATACGCAGTATTTT. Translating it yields CASSVEGYTDTQYF.

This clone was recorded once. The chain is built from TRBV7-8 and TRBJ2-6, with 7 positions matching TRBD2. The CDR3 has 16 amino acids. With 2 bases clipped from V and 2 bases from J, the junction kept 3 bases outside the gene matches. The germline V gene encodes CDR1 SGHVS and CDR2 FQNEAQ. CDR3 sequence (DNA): TGTGCCAGCAGCTTACCCGGGGGGACTGGGGCCAACGTCCTGACTTTC. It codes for CASSLPGGTGANVLTF.

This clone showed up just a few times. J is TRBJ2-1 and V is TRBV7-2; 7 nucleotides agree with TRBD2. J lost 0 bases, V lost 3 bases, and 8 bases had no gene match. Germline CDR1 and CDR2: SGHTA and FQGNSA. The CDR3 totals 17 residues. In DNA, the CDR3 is TGTGCCAGCAGCTTCACCCGGACTAGAAGCTCCTACAATGAGCAGTTCTTC. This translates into CASSFTRTRSSYNEQFF.

This chain's CDR3 is CASSLRSGSGGTLYEQYF. CDR3 in DNA: TGTGCCAGCAGCTTAAGGTCGGGGAGCGGGGGGACCCTATACGAGCAGTACTTC. The rearrangement joins TRBV11-2 to TRBJ2-7; 9 bases line up with TRBD2. The germline gives CDR1 SGHAT, CDR2 FQNNGV. The CDR3 has 18 residues. Trimming cost V 2 bases and J 4 bases; bases outside gene matches: 15.

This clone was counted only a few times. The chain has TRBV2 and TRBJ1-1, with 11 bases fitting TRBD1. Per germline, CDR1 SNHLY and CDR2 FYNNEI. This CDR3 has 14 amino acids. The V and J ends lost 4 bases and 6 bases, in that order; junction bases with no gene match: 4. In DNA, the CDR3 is TGTGCCAGCAGTGGGACAGGGGGCATAGCTGAAGCTTTCTTT. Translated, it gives CASSGTGGIAEAFF.

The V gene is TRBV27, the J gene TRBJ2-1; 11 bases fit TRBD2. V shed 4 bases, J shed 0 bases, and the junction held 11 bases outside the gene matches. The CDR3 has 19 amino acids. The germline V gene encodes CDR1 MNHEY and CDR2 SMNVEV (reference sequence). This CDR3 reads CASSSPGLAGPSSYNEQFF. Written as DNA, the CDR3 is TGTGCCAGCAGTTCCCCCGGACTAGCGGGCCCAAGCTCCTACAATGAGCAGTTCTTC.

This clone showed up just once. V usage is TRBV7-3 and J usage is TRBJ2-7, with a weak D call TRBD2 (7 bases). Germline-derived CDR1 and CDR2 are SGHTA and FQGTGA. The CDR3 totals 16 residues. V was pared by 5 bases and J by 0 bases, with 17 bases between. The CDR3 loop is CASSPGGGGSSYEQYF. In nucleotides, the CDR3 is TGTGCCAGCAGCCCCGGAGGGGGGGGAAGCTCCTACGAGCAGTACTTC.

CDR3 residues: CASSPTGSSYNEQFF. The DNA for the CDR3 is TGTGCCAGCTCACCAACAGGGAGCTCCTACAATGAGCAGTTCTTC. This chain joins TRBV18 and TRBJ2-1; possible D gene TRBD1, 6 bases. In germline, CDR1 is KGHSH, CDR2 LQKENI. The CDR3 has 15 residues. V was pared by 2 bases and J by 0 bases, with 8 bases between.

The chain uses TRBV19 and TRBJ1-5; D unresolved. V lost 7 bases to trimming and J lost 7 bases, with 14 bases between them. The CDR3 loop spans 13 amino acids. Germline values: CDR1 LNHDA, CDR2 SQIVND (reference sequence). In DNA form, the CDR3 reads TGTGCCAGTACCCCCACTGTAAGCCAGCCCCAGCATTTT. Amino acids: CASTPTVSQPQHF. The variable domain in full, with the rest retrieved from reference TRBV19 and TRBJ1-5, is DGGITQSPKYLFRKEGQNVTLSCEQNLNHDAMYWYRQDPGQGLRLIYYSQIVNDFQKGDIAEGYSVSREKKESFPLTVTSAQKNPTAFYLCASTPTVSQPQHFGDGTRLSIL.

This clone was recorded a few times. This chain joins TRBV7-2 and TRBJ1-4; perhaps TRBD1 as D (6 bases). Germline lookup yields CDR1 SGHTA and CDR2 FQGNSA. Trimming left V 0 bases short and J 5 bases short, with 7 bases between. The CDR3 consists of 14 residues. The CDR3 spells CASSLAQGNEKLFF. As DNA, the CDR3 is TGTGCCAGCAGCTTAGCACAGGGAAATGAAAAACTGTTTTTT.

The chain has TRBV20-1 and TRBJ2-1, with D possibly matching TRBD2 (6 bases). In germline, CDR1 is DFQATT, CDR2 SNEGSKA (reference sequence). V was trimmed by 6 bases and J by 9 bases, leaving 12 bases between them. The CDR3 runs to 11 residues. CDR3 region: CSAGRVSEQFF. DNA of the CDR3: TGCAGTGCCGGGAGAGTGAGTGAGCAGTTCTTC.

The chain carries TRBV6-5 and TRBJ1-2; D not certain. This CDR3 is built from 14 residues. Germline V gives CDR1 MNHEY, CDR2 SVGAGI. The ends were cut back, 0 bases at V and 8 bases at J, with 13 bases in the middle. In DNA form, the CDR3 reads TGTGCCAGCAGTTACTCGCGGGGTACGGGGGGCTACACCTTC. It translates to CASSYSRGTGGYTF.

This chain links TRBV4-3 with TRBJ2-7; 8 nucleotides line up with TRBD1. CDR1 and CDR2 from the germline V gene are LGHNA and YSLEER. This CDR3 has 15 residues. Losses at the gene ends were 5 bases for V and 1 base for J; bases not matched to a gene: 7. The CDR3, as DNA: TGCGCCAGCAGCTCACGACAGGGGAAATCCTACGAGCAGTACTTC. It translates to CASSSRQGKSYEQYF.

The CDR3 loop reads CSVQQGSGNQPQHF. CDR3 DNA sequence: TGCAGCGTTCAACAGGGTAGCGGCAATCAGCCCCAGCATTTT. This chain links TRBV29-1 with TRBJ1-5, with D possibly being TRBD1 (6 bases). CDR1 and CDR2 from the germline V gene are SQVTM and ANQGSEA. The CDR3 runs 14 residues. Trimming pared 5 bases from V and 2 bases from J, leaving 13 bases between. The full variable domain, with the rest looked up from reference TRBV29-1 and TRBJ1-5, is SAVISQKPSRDICQRGTSLTIQCQVDSQVTMMFWYRQQPGQSLTLIATANQGSEATYESGFVIDKFPISRPNLTFSTLTVSNMSPEDSSIYLCSVQQGSGNQPQHFGDGTRLSIL.

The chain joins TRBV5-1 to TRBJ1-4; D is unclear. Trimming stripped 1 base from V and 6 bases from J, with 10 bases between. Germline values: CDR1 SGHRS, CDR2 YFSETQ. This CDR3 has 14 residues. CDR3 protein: CASSLPRGDEKLFF. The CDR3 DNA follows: TGCGCCAGCAGCTTGCCCCGCGGTGATGAAAAACTGTTTTTT. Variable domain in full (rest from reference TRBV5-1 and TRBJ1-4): KAGVTQTPRYLIKTRGQQVTLSCSPISGHRSVSWYQQTPGQGLQFLFEYFSETQRNKGNFPGRFSGRQFSNSRSEMNVSTLELGDSALYLCASSLPRGDEKLFFGSGTQLSVL.

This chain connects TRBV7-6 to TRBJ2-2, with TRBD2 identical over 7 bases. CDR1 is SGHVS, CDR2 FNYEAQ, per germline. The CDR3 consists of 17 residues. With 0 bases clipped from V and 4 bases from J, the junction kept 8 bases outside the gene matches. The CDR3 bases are TGTGCCAGCAGCTTAGCGCCGGGGGGTTCAAGCACCGGGGAGCTGTTTTTT. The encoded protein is CASSLAPGGSSTGELFF.

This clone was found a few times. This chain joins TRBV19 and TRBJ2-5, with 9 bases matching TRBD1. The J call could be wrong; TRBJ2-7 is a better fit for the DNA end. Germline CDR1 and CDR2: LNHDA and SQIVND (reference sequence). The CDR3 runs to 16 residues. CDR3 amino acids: CASSTTQGAGSYEQYF. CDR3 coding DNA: TGTGCCAGTAGTACTACACAGGGGGCTGGCTCCTACGAGCAGTACTTC.

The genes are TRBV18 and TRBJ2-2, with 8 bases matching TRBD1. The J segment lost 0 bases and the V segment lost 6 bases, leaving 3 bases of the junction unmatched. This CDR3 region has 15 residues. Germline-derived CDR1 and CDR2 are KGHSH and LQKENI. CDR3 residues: CASSQGAANTGELFF. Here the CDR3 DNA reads TGTGCCAGCTCGCAGGGGGCCGCGAACACCGGGGAGCTGTTTTTT.

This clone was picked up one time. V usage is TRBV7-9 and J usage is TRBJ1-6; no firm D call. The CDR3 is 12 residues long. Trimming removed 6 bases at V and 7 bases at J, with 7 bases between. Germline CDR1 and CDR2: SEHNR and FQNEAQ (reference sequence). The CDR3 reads CASRIENSPLHF. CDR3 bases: TGTGCCAGCAGGATTGAGAATTCACCCCTCCACTTT.

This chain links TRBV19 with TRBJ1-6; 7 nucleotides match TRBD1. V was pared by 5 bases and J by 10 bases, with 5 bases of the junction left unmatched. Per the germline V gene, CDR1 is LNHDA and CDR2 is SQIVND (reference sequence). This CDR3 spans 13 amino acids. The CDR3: CASSSQGISPLHF. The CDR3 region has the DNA TGTGCCAGTAGTTCACAGGGGATCTCACCCCTCCACTTT.